The T cell receptor beta chain under discussion was sequenced for a study of T cells in Graves' hyperthyroidism and ophthalmopathy. About the research overall: Peripheral blood was secured at the point of initial diagnosis, before any treatment. Study conclusions and caveats: Most thyroid clonotypes with frequency above 0.001 were detected in blood. Prediction of ophthalmopathy progression came a median around 6 months pre-onset. Researchers report that a 13 V-J model separated ophthalmopathy from stable hyperthyroidism.

It was RNA transcripts that yielded the amplified TCR beta CDR3 regions. HTBI primers were employed in a first-round RT-PCR of the TCR CDR3. TCRdb fed the multiplex PCR reads into MiXCR, producing one record per CDR3 protein. The sample includes 300,000 to 450,000 distinct CDR3 sequences, roughly 17% of them seen just once. This clonotype occurred a few times. Antigen specificity is unknown. The V and J ends lost 6 bases and 0 bases respectively, with 12 bases between them. The CDR3 consists of 15 residues. Germline CDR1 reads MGHRA; CDR2 reads YSYEKL. The source material was blood. J is TRBJ2-4 and V is TRBV4-1, with D possibly being TRBD2 (5 bases). This TCR derives from a woman younger than 45 with Graves' hyperthyroidism that later progressed to Graves' ophthalmopathy. CDR3 region: CASRAAVLAKNIQYF. The CDR3 nucleotides are TGCGCCAGCAGAGCGGCGGTCCTAGCCAAAAACATTCAGTACTTC.